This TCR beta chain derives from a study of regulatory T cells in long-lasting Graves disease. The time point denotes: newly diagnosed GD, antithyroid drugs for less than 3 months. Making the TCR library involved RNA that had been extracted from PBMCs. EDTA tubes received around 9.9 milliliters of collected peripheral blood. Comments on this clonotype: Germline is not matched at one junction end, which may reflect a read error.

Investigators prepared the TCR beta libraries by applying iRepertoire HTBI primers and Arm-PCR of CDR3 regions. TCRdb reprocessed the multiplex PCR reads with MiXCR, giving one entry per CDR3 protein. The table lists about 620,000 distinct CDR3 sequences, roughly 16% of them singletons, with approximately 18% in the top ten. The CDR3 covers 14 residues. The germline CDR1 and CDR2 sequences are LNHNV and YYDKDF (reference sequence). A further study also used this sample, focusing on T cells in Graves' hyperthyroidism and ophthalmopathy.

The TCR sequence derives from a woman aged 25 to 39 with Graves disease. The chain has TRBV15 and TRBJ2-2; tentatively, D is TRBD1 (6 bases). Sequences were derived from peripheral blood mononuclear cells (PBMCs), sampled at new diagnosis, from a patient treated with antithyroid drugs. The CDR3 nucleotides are TGTGCCACTAGCAGAGATTGGGGGCGCCGGGAGCTGTTTTTT. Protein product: CATSRDWGRRELFF. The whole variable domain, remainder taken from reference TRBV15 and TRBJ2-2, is DAMVIQNPRYQVTQFGKPVTLSCSQTLNHNVMYWYQQKSSQAPKLLFHYYDKDFNNEADTPDNFQSRRPNTSFCFLDIRSPGLGDTAMYLCATSRDWGRRELFFGEGSRLTVL.